Shown below are 15 T cell receptor beta chains from a single sample sequenced in a study of shared clonotypes between healthy human individuals. Here immunoSEQ multiplex PCR was the method, and the copy in TCRdb shows in-frame clones only, minus some. The table includes millions of clones, over 90% detected once. The source material was naive CD4+ T cells from PBMCs. The subset is: CD45RA+ positively selected. These receptors were obtained from a man between 18 and 29 years old in good health. Some clones in this sample may be carry-over from other donors' samples.

The chain employs TRBV7-9 and TRBJ2-1; D might be TRBD2 (5 bases). With 5 bases removed from V and 5 bases from J, the gap between germline ends came to 16 bases. Germline CDR1 and CDR2: SEHNR and FQNEAQ (reference sequence). The CDR3 contains 15 residues. As DNA, the CDR3 is TGTGCCAGCAGCCGCCTGGGTGGAGGCAACAATGAGCAGTTCTTC. This codes for CASSRLGGGNNEQFF. Filled out from reference TRBV7-9 and TRBJ2-1, the complete variable domain reads DTGVSQNPRHKITKRGQNVTFRCDPISEHNRLYWYRQTLGQGPEFLTYFQNEAQLEKSRLLSDRFSAERPKGSFSTLEIQRTEQGDSAMYLCASSRLGGGNNEQFFGPGTRLTVL.

V gene TRBV7-6 combines with J gene TRBJ2-7; D might be TRBD1 (6 bases). Germline V CDR1 and CDR2: SGHVS, FNYEAQ. The CDR3 runs to 14 residues. V was clipped by 8 bases and J by 2 bases, with 16 bases between them. Here the CDR3 DNA reads TGTGCCAGCGCCCCTTTAGGGGGACCCTACGAGCAGTACTTC. This sequence encodes CASAPLGGPYEQYF. Looking up the rest from reference TRBV7-6 and TRBJ2-7 gives the full variable domain: GAGVSQSPRYKVTKRGQDVALRCDPISGHVSLYWYRQALGQGPEFLTYFNYEAQQDKSGLPNDRFSAERPEGSISTLTIQRTEQRDSAMYRCASAPLGGPYEQYFGPGTRLTVT.

This rearrangement joins TRBV11-2 to TRBJ2-2; TRBD1 matches at 9 bases. This CDR3 comprises 14 residues. After removal of 5 bases from V and 5 bases from J, the junction contained 3 bases not matched to a gene. CDR1 and CDR2 from the germline V gene are SGHAT and FQNNGV. CDR3 nucleotides: TGTGCCAGCAGCGGGACAGGGATGACCGGGGAGCTGTTTTTT. Its protein is CASSGTGMTGELFF.

This rearrangement joins TRBV29-1 to TRBJ1-2, with D possibly matching TRBD1 (5 bases). The CDR3 covers 13 residues. The V gene lost 4 bases and the J gene lost 5 bases, with 14 bases spanning the gap. CDR1 is SQVTM and CDR2 is ANQGSEA in the germline V gene. As DNA, the CDR3 is TGCAGCGTTGTCGACAGAAGAGGGTATGGCTACACCTTC. It translates to CSVVDRRGYGYTF.

This chain uses TRBV5-1 with TRBJ2-3; 8 nucleotides agree with TRBD2. Germline V lookup: CDR1 SGHRS, CDR2 YFSETQ. V shed 4 bases, J shed 1 base, and the junction held 14 bases outside the gene matches. CDR3 size: 18 residues. Here the CDR3 DNA reads TGCGCCAGCAGCCCGGGGGGGCAGAGCCTAGGTGGCACAGATACGCAGTATTTT. It yields the protein CASSPGGQSLGGTDTQYF.

The chain uses TRBV5-1 and TRBJ1-2, with no clear D. CDR3 length equals 13 residues. The germline V gene has CDR1 SGHRS and CDR2 YFSETQ. Trimming removed 0 bases at V and 6 bases at J, with 9 bases between. The CDR3 spells CASSLEGRNGYTF. In DNA form, the CDR3 reads TGCGCCAGCAGCTTGGAGGGTAGGAATGGCTACACCTTC.

The chain links TRBV28 to TRBJ1-1; possibly TRBD1 for D (5 bases). CDR3 size: 12 residues. Trimming took 6 bases from V and 7 from J, leaving 12 bases between them. Germline V gene sequence: CDR1 MDHEN, CDR2 SYDVKM. CDR3 coding DNA: TGTGCCAGCAGGGGGGGAAGAGGTGAAGCTTTCTTT. Translated, it gives CASRGGRGEAFF.

This chain joins TRBV30 and TRBJ2-7; TRBD1 aligns across 10 bases. Germline values: CDR1 GTSNPN, CDR2 SVGIG (reference sequence). The CDR3 is made up of 14 amino acids. After removal of 3 bases from V and 4 bases from J, the junction contained 6 bases not matched to a gene. The CDR3 coding sequence is TGTGCCTGGAGAACCGGGACAGGGGTTTACGAGCAGTACTTC. Translation gives CAWRTGTGVYEQYF.

This chain uses TRBV2 with TRBJ2-7, with a possible D match to TRBD2 (6 bases). The CDR3 runs to 14 residues. Germline-derived CDR1 and CDR2 are SNHLY and FYNNEI. Between the trimmed V and J ends, which lost 9 bases and 5 bases, there was a span of 20 bases. The CDR3 DNA sequence: TGTGCCAGGGGCCCTGCGGAGGGTCCCCACGAGCAGTACTTC. It specifies CARGPAEGPHEQYF.

This chain uses TRBV9 with TRBJ1-1; tentative D call: TRBD1 (6 bases). V gave up 0 bases and J gave up 3 bases, with 12 bases separating them. This CDR3 region has 15 residues. The germline V gene encodes CDR1 SGDLS and CDR2 YYNGEE. The CDR3 sequence: CASSVEVRGHTEAFF. CDR3 DNA sequence: TGTGCCAGCAGCGTAGAGGTCAGGGGCCACACTGAAGCTTTCTTT.

J is TRBJ1-5 and V is TRBV6-5; D is possibly TRBD1 (5 bases). This CDR3 is built from 15 residues. The ends were cut back, 2 bases at V and 0 bases at J, with 8 bases in the middle. In germline, CDR1 is MNHEY, CDR2 SVGAGI. CDR3 amino acids: CASSYNRHSNQPQHF. Written as DNA, the CDR3 is TGTGCCAGCAGTTACAACAGGCATAGCAATCAGCCCCAGCATTTT.

The CDR3 nucleotides are TGTGCCAGCAGCTTAATTCGGGACACTTCAGGGAAGACCCAGTACTTC. Its translation: CASSLIRDTSGKTQYF. V usage is TRBV7-8 and J usage is TRBJ2-5; tentatively, D is TRBD1 (6 bases). The CDR3 has 16 amino acids. Germline CDR1 reads SGHVS; CDR2 reads FQNEAQ. The ends were cut back, 2 bases at V and 6 bases at J, with 19 bases in the middle.

CDR3 in DNA: TGTGCCAGCAGCTTAATGCCCCTGAACACTGAAGCTTTCTTT. As protein: CASSLMPLNTEAFF. The chain couples TRBV7-8 to TRBJ1-1; D is uncertain. This CDR3 spans 14 amino acids. Trimming removed 2 bases from V and 0 bases from J, with 7 bases in between. From germline, CDR1 is SGHVS and CDR2 FQNEAQ.

The genes are TRBV28 and TRBJ2-5, with TRBD1 identical over 12 bases. V was clipped by 7 bases and J by 5 bases; unmatched bases: 11. Germline V lookup: CDR1 MDHEN, CDR2 SYDVKM. The CDR3 is made up of 16 amino acids. CDR3 residues: CASTLAGTGGFETQYF. The CDR3 DNA reads as TGTGCCAGCACCCTAGCCGGGACAGGGGGCTTTGAGACCCAGTACTTC.

The chain is built from TRBV11-2 and TRBJ2-7; tentatively, D is TRBD2 (6 bases). The CDR3 length is 14 residues. Trimming pared 8 bases from V and 0 bases from J, leaving 14 bases between. Germline V gene data show CDR1 as SGHAT and CDR2 as FQNNGV. DNA of the CDR3: TGTGCCAGCGGGACTCTAGCGAACTCCTACGAGCAGTACTTC. Protein sequence: CASGTLANSYEQYF.